This TCR beta chain was captured by sequencing in a study of blood T cell repertoires in COVID-19 (TCRdb year 2020). In the study overall: Samples covering the acute and convalescent phases of COVID-19 were provided by collaborators in the United States, Italy and Spain. Nearly every sample came with metadata listing a de-identified subject ID, COVID-19 status, age in years and sex. Where available, HLA class I and class II types were taken from metadata supplied by the sample provider and were not determined by assay-based typing. The samples were drawn from two sources: the first 160 participants of the ongoing ImmuneRACE study, and 1,000 to 1,500 subjects contributed by 6 global collaborators. The material from the prospective study consisted of cDNA or gDNA derived from T cells, B-cell-depleted T cells, or PBMCs. The dataset comprised deeply sampled blood TCRbeta repertoires from subjects exposed to, actively infected with, or recovered from COVID-19. The repertoires were released in a freely available public database meant as a resource for research on the immune response to SARS-CoV-2. Study-wide findings and limitations: How much clinical and demographic metadata was included differed by source and by participant, and the metadata was provided uncurated.

Whole blood was collected in K2EDTA tubes by collaborating institutions according to the institutions' own protocols. Collaborator samples were shipped for TCRbeta analysis as frozen whole blood, isolated PBMCs, or DNA extracted from either sample type. Remarks on this clone: Which antigen it targets is not known. Per-base quality was not reported, and no clone a single base away is much larger than it.

The immunoSEQ Assay, a bias-controlled multiplex PCR, was used to amplify TCRbeta CDR3 regions from genomic DNA. The study's own analysis went as follows. The number of nucleated cells in each sample was estimated by amplification of reference gene primers within the assay. To quantify the absolute abundance of each unique TCRbeta CDR3 rearrangement, sequence reads were collapsed and filtered. For each sample, productive Simpson clonality was calculated by taking the square root of Simpson's diversity index across productive rearrangements. The clones in this table, taken by TCRdb from immuneACCESS, are in-frame only. Not every clone is retained; where verified, under half of the shortfall comes from an unresolved V gene, and the cause of the rest is unknown. V and J calls and clone size are those listed in that table; D and trimming were worked out from the DNA. The table for this sample lists fewer than 65,000 clones; around 87% of them were counted only once. Less than 8% of the sample is held by the ten biggest clonotypes.

Counted from cysteine to phenylalanine, this CDR3 has 19 amino acids. CDR3 DNA only is kept here, 57 bases in frame from base 1. The V end gives up 3 bases and the J end 2 bases, leaving 9 bases in the junction not matched to a gene. The germline V gene encodes CDR1 LNHDA and CDR2 SQIVND (reference sequence). This TCR derives from a man aged 55 to 70 with acute or convalescent COVID-19. Input material: peripheral blood. The chain joins TRBV19 to TRBJ2-2, and 13 junction bases match TRBD2. The nucleotides read TGTGCCAGTAGTATCCTCCCTGGACTAGCGGGGGAAAACACCGGGGAGCTGTTTTTT. This is translated as CASSILPGLAGENTGELFF.